Included here is one T cell receptor (beta chain) sequence, with context. While the first cohort had 650 to 850 subjects, the donors belonged to the separate validation cohort of more than 95 subjects. This sample stems from a study of cytomegalovirus exposure and HLA in healthy donors. In the study overall: The same platform was used for the roughly 130 validation repertoires as for the 600 to 700 first-cohort repertoires, as reported in a later analysis.

V lost 1 base, J lost 0 bases, and 11 bases lay in between. The germline gives CDR1 GTSNPN, CDR2 SVGIG (reference sequence). The CDR3 covers 15 residues. The assay was immunoSEQ multiplex PCR, and TCRdb's table has in-frame clones only and misses some. Of under 150,000 clones in the sample, approximately 86% are singletons; the top ten hold 8.7%. The chain is built from TRBV30 and TRBJ2-3; D is perhaps TRBD1 (5 bases). The material sequenced was PBMCs. This receptor was identified in a man in his late teens or twenties in good health and CMV-seropositive. In nucleotides, the CDR3 is TGTGCCTGGAGTGGGAAAGGGGATAGCACAGATACGCAGTATTTT. It is translated as CAWSGKGDSTDTQYF.